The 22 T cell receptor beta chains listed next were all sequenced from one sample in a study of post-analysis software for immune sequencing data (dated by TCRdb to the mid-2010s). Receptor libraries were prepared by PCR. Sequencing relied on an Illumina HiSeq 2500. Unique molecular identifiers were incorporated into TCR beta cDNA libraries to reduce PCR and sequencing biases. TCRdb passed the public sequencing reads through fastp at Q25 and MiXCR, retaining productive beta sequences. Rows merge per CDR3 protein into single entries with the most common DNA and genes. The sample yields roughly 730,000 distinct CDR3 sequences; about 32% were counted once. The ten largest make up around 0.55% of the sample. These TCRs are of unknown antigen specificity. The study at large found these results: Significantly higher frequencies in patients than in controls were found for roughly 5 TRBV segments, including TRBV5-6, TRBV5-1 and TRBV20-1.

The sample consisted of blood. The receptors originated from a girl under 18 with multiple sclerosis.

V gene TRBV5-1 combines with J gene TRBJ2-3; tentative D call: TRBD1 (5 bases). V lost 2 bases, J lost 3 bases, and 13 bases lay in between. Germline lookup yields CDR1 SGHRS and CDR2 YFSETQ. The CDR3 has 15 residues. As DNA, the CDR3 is TGCGCCAGCAGCTTCTCCAGGGTCGGGACAGATACGCAGTATTTT. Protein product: CASSFSRVGTDTQYF.

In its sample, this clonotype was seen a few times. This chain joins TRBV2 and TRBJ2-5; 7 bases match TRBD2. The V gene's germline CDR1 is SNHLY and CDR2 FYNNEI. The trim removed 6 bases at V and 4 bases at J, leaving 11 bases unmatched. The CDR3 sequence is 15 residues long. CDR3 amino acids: CASRERSGVLETQYF. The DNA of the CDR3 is TGTGCCAGCAGGGAACGGAGCGGGGTTTTAGAGACCCAGTACTTC.

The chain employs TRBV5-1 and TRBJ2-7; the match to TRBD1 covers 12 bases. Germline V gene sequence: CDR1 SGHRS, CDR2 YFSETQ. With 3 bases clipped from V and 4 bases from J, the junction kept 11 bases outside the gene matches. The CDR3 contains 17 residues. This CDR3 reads CASSSRVGGQGAYEQYF. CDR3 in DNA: TGCGCCAGCAGCTCACGGGTTGGGGGACAGGGGGCGTACGAGCAGTACTTC.

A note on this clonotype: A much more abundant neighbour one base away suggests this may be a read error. The CDR3 protein is CASSPLAEAYTF. The CDR3, as DNA: TGTGCCAGCAGTCCCTTGGCGGAGGCCTACACCTTC. V is TRBV27 and J is TRBJ1-2; no firm D call. The CDR3 totals 12 residues. The V end was cut by 5 bases, the J end by 10 bases, with 14 bases between. Germline CDR1 is MNHEY and CDR2 is SMNVEV (reference sequence).

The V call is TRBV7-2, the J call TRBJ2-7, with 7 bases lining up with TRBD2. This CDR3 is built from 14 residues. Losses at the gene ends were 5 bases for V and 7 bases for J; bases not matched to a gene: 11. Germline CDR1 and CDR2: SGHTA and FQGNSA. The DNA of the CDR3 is TGTGCCAGCAGCCCATGGACTAGTTACAATGAGCAGTACTTC. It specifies CASSPWTSYNEQYF.

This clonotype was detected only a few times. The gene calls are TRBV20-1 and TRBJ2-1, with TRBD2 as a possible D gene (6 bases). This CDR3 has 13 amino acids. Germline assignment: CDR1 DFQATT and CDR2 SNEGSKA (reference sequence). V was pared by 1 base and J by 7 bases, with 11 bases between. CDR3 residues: CSARGGTYNEQFF. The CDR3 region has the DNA TGCAGTGCTAGAGGGGGGACTTATAATGAGCAGTTCTTC.

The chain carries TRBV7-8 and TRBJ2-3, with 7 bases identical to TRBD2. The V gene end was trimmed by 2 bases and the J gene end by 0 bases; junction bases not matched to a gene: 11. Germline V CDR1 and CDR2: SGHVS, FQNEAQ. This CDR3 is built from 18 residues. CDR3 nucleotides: TGTGCCAGCAGCTTATCACGCCGCAGCGGGATAAGCACAGATACGCAGTATTTT. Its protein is CASSLSRRSGISTDTQYF.

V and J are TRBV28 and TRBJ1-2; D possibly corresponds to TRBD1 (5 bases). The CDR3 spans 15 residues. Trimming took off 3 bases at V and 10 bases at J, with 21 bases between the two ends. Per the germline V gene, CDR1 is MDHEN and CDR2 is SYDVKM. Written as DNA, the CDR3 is TGTGCCAGCAGTTTGACAGTCGGCGCCTGGTTGTACTACACCTTC. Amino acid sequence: CASSLTVGAWLYYTF.

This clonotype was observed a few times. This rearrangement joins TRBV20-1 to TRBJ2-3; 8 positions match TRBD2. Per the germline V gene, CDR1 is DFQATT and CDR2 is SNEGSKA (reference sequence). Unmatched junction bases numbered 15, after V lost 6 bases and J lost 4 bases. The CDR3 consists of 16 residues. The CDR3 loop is CSAAPFERGIADTQYF. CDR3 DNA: TGCAGTGCCGCCCCTTTCGAGCGGGGGATTGCAGATACGCAGTATTTT.

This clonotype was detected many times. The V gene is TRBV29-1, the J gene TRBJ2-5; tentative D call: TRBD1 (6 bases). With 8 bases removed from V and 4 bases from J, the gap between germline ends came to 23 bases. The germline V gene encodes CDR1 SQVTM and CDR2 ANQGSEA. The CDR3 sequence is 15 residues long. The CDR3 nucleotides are TGCAGCACCCCCTTGGGGGCCGTGGGAAGAGAGACCCAGTACTTC. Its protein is CSTPLGAVGRETQYF.

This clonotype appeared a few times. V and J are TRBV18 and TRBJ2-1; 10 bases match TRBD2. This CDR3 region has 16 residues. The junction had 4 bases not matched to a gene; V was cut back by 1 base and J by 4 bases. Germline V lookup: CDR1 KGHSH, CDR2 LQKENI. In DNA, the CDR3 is TGTGCCAGCTCACCACGGGGACTAGCGTTTTACAATGAGCAGTTCTTC. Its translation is CASSPRGLAFYNEQFF.

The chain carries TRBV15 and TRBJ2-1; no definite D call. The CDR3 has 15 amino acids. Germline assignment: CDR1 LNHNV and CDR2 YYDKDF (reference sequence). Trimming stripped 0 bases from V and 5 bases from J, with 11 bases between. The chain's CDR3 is CATSRESLKDNEQFF. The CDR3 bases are TGTGCCACCAGCAGAGAGTCACTAAAAGACAATGAGCAGTTCTTC.

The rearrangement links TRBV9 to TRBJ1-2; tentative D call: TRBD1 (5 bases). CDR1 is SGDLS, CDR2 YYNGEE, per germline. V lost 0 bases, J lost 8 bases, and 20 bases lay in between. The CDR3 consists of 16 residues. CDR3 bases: TGTGCCAGCAGCGTAGCCGTAGGGACGAGTCTTGAGGGCTACACCTTC. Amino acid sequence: CASSVAVGTSLEGYTF.

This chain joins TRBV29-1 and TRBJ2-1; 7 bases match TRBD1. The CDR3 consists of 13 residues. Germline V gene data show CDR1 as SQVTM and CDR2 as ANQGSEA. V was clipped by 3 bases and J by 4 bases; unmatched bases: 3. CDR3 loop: CSVDGTAYNEQFF. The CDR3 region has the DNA TGCAGCGTTGATGGGACAGCTTACAATGAGCAGTTCTTC.

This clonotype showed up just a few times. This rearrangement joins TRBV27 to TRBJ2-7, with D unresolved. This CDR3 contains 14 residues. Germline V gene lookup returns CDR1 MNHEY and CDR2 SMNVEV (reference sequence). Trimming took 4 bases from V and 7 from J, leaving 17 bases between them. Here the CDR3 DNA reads TGTGCCAGCAGTTCCAGACGGTACTACAATGAGCAGTACTTC. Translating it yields CASSSRRYYNEQYF.

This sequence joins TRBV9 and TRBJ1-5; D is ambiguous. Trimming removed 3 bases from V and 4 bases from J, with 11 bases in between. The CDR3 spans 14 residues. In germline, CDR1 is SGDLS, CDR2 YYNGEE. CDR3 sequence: CASSADSANQPQHF. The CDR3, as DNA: TGTGCCAGCAGCGCAGACTCAGCAAATCAGCCCCAGCATTTT. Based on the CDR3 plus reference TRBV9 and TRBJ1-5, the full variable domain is DSGVTQTPKHLITATGQRVTLRCSPRSGDLSVYWYQQSLDQGLQFLIQYYNGEERAKGNILERFSAQQFPDLHSELNLSSLELGDSALYFCASSADSANQPQHFGDGTRLSIL.

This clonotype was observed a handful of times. The CDR3 nucleotides are TGTGCCAGCAGTTTCCGAGGGGGCAATGACTACAATGAGCAGTTCTTC. Translated: CASSFRGGNDYNEQFF. V usage is TRBV12-3 or TRBV12-4 and J usage is TRBJ2-1; TRBD1 agrees at 7 bases. The CDR3 sequence is 16 residues long. V shed 3 bases and J 3 bases; nucleotides not matched to a gene: 8.

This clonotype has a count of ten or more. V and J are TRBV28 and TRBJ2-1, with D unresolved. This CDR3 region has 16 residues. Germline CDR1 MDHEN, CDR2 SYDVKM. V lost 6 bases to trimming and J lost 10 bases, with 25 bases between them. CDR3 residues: CASRPRLEARNKEQFF. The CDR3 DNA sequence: TGTGCCAGCAGACCCCGGTTAGAGGCCCGCAATAAGGAGCAGTTCTTC.

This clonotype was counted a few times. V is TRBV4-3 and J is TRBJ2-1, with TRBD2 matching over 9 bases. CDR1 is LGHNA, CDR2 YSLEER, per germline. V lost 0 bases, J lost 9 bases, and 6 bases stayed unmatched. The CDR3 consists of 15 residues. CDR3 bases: TGCGCCAGCAGCCAAGATGGACTAGCGAGCGGTGAGCAGTTCTTC. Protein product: CASSQDGLASGEQFF.

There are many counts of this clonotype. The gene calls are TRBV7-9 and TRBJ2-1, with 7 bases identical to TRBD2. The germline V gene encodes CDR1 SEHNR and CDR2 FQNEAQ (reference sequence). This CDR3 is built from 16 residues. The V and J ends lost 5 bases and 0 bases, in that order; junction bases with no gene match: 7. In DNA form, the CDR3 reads TGTGCCAGCAGCCCTAGTACGGGAGGCTCCTACAATGAGCAGTTCTTC. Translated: CASSPSTGGSYNEQFF. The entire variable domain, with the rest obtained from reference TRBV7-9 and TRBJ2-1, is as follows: DTGVSQNPRHKITKRGQNVTFRCDPISEHNRLYWYRQTLGQGPEFLTYFQNEAQLEKSRLLSDRFSAERPKGSFSTLEIQRTEQGDSAMYLCASSPSTGGSYNEQFFGPGTRLTVL.

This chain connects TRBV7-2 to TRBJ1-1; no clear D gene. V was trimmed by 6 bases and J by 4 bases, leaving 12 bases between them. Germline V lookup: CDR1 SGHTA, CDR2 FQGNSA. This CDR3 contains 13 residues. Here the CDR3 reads CASRQASTTEAFF. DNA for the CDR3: TGTGCCAGCAGGCAGGCGTCGACCACTGAAGCTTTCTTT.

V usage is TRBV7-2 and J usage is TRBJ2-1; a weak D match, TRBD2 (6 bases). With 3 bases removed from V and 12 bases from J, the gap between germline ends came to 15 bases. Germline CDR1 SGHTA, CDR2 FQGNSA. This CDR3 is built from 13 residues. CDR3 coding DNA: TGTGCCAGCAGCTTTCAATTGCGGGGTGGGCAGTTCTTC. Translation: CASSFQLRGGQFF.